Each of the 27 T cell receptor beta chains below was sequenced from the same sample in a study of cytomegalovirus exposure and HLA in healthy donors. The PCR used 60 Vbeta and 13 Jbeta primers. Sequencing was performed with immunoSEQ multiplex PCR; in TCRdb, only in-frame clones are kept and a portion is missing. In the table there are 150,000 or so clones, approximately 82% of which are singletons. The sample comprised PBMCs. These TCRs come from a woman between 35 and 50 years old in good health and CMV-seropositive.

The chain joins TRBV4-1 to TRBJ1-6, with 11 bases matching TRBD1. Trimming at V came to 5 bases and at J to 7 bases, leaving 7 bases not matched to a gene. Looked up from germline, CDR1 is MGHRA and CDR2 is YSYEKL. This CDR3 is 16 amino acids long. CDR3 protein: CASSYFGTGGNSPLHF. The CDR3 region has the DNA TGCGCCAGCAGCTACTTCGGGACAGGGGGGAATTCACCCCTCCACTTT.

With respect to this clone: Other DNA sequences within the sample encode an identical CDR3. The chain uses TRBV2 and TRBJ1-1; D is perhaps TRBD1 (5 bases). V was shortened by 5 bases and J by 8 bases, with 15 bases between the two germline ends. CDR3 length: 13 residues. CDR1 and CDR2 from the germline V gene are SNHLY and FYNNEI. The CDR3 nucleotides are TGTGCCAGCAGTCTGAGACAGACTGTAGAAGCTTTCTTT. Its translation is CASSLRQTVEAFF.

The chain has TRBV9 and TRBJ2-7; 12 positions agree with TRBD1. The CDR3 has 16 residues. The germline V gene encodes CDR1 SGDLS and CDR2 YYNGEE. J gave up 3 bases and V 3 bases, and 7 bases lay outside the gene matches. The CDR3 DNA is TGTGCCAGCAGCGGGGGGACAGGGGGCAGAAACTACGAGCAGTACTTC. This encodes CASSGGTGGRNYEQYF.

The chain joins TRBV10-3 to TRBJ1-2; maybe TRBD1 (6 bases). CDR1 is ENHRY and CDR2 is SYGVKD in the germline V gene. The CDR3 runs 15 residues. The germline V and J ends were trimmed by 0 bases and 4 bases, with 12 bases remaining between them. The CDR3 reads CAISESVTGGYGYTF. The CDR3 bases are TGTGCCATCAGTGAGTCGGTGACAGGTGGCTATGGCTACACCTTC.

The chain joins TRBV5-8 to TRBJ1-4; 9 nucleotides align to TRBD1. V trimming: 5 bases; J trimming: 8 bases; junction bases outside the gene matches: 4. CDR1 is SGHTS and CDR2 is YDEGEE in the germline V gene. The CDR3 has 13 residues. DNA of the CDR3: TGTGCCAGCAGGGACAGGGGAAACGAAAAACTGTTTTTT. Protein sequence: CASRDRGNEKLFF.

This chain connects TRBV5-1 to TRBJ2-5, with no clear D. CDR1 is SGHRS and CDR2 is YFSETQ in the germline V gene. Trimming left V 7 bases short and J 2 bases short, with 12 bases between. The CDR3 sequence is 13 residues long. CDR3 DNA sequence: TGCGCCAGCCGAACGACGGGTCAAGAGACCCAGTACTTC. Its translation is CASRTTGQETQYF. The variable domain in full, completed from reference TRBV5-1 and TRBJ2-5, reads KAGVTQTPRYLIKTRGQQVTLSCSPISGHRSVSWYQQTPGQGLQFLFEYFSETQRNKGNFPGRFSGRQFSNSRSEMNVSTLELGDSALYLCASRTTGQETQYFGPGTRLLVL.

This clone was recorded once. The chain has TRBV15 and TRBJ2-2; D is undetermined. Germline V gene sequence: CDR1 LNHNV, CDR2 YYDKDF (reference sequence). Trimming shortened V by 1 base and J by 1 base, and 4 bases separated the two germline ends. The CDR3 contains 14 residues. CDR3 DNA: TGTGCCACCAGCAGAGTTAAGAACACCGGGGAGCTGTTTTTT. Amino acids: CATSRVKNTGELFF.

V and J are TRBV19 and TRBJ2-1; 12 nucleotides align to TRBD2. This CDR3 has 17 residues. Germline CDR1 and CDR2: LNHDA and SQIVND (reference sequence). Unmatched junction bases numbered 10, after V lost 3 bases and J lost 7 bases. The CDR3 DNA reads as TGTGCCAGTAGTATGATTAAGACTAGCGGGAGTTGGAATGAGCAGTTCTTC. Translation gives CASSMIKTSGSWNEQFF.

The chain couples TRBV28 to TRBJ1-3; tentative D call: TRBD1 (6 bases). Germline V CDR1 and CDR2: MDHEN, SYDVKM. The CDR3 spans 15 residues. The V gene lost 6 bases and the J gene lost 0 bases, with 12 bases spanning the gap. CDR3 sequence reads: CASSQNRVSGNTIYF. The CDR3 nucleotides are TGTGCCAGCAGCCAAAACAGGGTCTCTGGAAACACCATATATTTT.

This clone was detected only once. The V call is TRBV5-6, the J call TRBJ2-5, with D perhaps TRBD1 (5 bases). The CDR3 runs to 16 residues. V lost 4 bases, J lost 0 bases, and 16 bases lay in between. In germline, CDR1 is SGHDT, CDR2 YYEEEE. This CDR3 reads CASSPPPAGYQETQYF. The CDR3 nucleotides are TGTGCCAGCAGCCCACCCCCGGCAGGGTACCAAGAGACCCAGTACTTC.

J is TRBJ2-3 and V is TRBV4-3; weak D call: TRBD2 (6 bases). Between the trimmed V and J ends, which lost 0 bases and 9 bases, there was a span of 10 bases. The CDR3 runs to 13 residues. Looked up from germline, CDR1 is LGHNA and CDR2 is YSLEER. The CDR3 DNA is TGCGCCAGCAGCCAAGATGCGGGGCGAACGCAGTATTTT. Protein product: CASSQDAGRTQYF.

This chain joins TRBV15 and TRBJ2-7; 8 bases line up with TRBD2. The CDR3 is 13 residues long. Germline V gene lookup returns CDR1 LNHNV and CDR2 YYDKDF (reference sequence). With 4 bases clipped from V and 5 bases from J, the junction kept 4 bases outside the gene matches. CDR3 in DNA: TGTGCCACCAGCACCGGGACTAGGGACGAGCAGTACTTC. Amino acids: CATSTGTRDEQYF.

The CDR3 region has the DNA TGTGCCAGCAGTTACTCTGACAGGGGATCCGCCGAGCAGTACTTC. The encoded protein is CASSYSDRGSAEQYF. The genes are TRBV6-5 and TRBJ2-7, with 8 bases aligning to TRBD1. The CDR3 spans 15 residues. Germline CDR1 reads MNHEY; CDR2 reads SVGAGI. Losses at the gene ends were 0 bases for V and 6 bases for J; bases not matched to a gene: 7.

The chain carries TRBV4-3 and TRBJ2-1, with TRBD1 matching over 11 bases. Germline V lookup: CDR1 LGHNA, CDR2 YSLEER. This CDR3 region has 15 residues. V trimming: 8 bases; J trimming: 3 bases; junction bases outside the gene matches: 6. The CDR3: CASAPGTGGYNEQFF. The CDR3 coding sequence is TGCGCCAGCGCACCCGGGACAGGGGGCTACAATGAGCAGTTCTTC.

The chain carries TRBV10-1 and TRBJ2-5, with D perhaps matching TRBD2 (5 bases). From germline, CDR1 is WNHNN and CDR2 SYGVQD (reference sequence). The CDR3 consists of 15 residues. The V gene lost 3 bases and the J gene lost 0 bases, with 11 bases spanning the gap. The CDR3 sequence: CASSEAAGDQETQYF. CDR3 nucleotides: TGCGCCAGCAGTGAAGCGGCGGGTGACCAAGAGACCCAGTACTTC.

This chain uses TRBV2 with TRBJ2-5; D is uncertain. V was pared by 1 base and J by 4 bases, with 13 bases between. The CDR3 has 15 residues. In germline, CDR1 is SNHLY, CDR2 FYNNEI. The CDR3 DNA reads TGTGCCAGCAGTGAAGACCGGCTAGTGGGAGAGACCCAGTACTTC. Its protein is CASSEDRLVGETQYF.

J is TRBJ2-1 and V is TRBV7-9, with D perhaps matching TRBD2 (6 bases). Germline loops: CDR1 SEHNR, CDR2 FQNEAQ (reference sequence). The CDR3 totals 12 residues. The V gene lost 5 bases and the J gene lost 10 bases, with 12 bases spanning the gap. The CDR3 region has the DNA TGTGCCAGCAGCATAAGTCGGGGGGAGCAGTTCTTC. It specifies CASSISRGEQFF. Full variable domain (missing parts from reference TRBV7-9 and TRBJ2-1): DTGVSQNPRHKITKRGQNVTFRCDPISEHNRLYWYRQTLGQGPEFLTYFQNEAQLEKSRLLSDRFSAERPKGSFSTLEIQRTEQGDSAMYLCASSISRGEQFFGPGTRLTVL.

The genes are TRBV15 and TRBJ2-1; tentatively, D is TRBD2 (5 bases). The CDR3 has 15 amino acids. Between the trimmed V and J ends, which lost 0 bases and 3 bases, there was a span of 9 bases. Looked up from germline, CDR1 is LNHNV and CDR2 is YYDKDF (reference sequence). CDR3 residues: CATSREAVNYNEQFF. CDR3 coding DNA: TGTGCCACCAGCAGAGAAGCGGTAAACTACAATGAGCAGTTCTTC.

This chain connects TRBV14 to TRBJ1-1; D gene unclear. CDR1 is SGHDN and CDR2 is FVKESK in the germline V gene. The CDR3 covers 14 residues. With 3 bases removed from V and 5 bases from J, the gap between germline ends came to 13 bases. CDR3 DNA: TGTGCCAGCAGCCAGGGGTGGAGGCAAACTGAAGCTTTCTTT. It encodes CASSQGWRQTEAFF.

This clone was found a few times. J is TRBJ2-3 and V is TRBV6-6; TRBD2 agrees at 12 bases. The V and J ends lost 6 bases and 2 bases, in that order; junction bases with no gene match: 6. This CDR3 is 16 amino acids long. Germline CDR1 is MNHNY and CDR2 is SVGAGI (reference sequence). CDR3 sequence reads: CASSLRTSGTTDTQYF. In DNA, the CDR3 is TGTGCCAGCAGCCTCCGGACTAGCGGGACCACAGATACGCAGTATTTT.

The gene calls are TRBV27 and TRBJ1-5; unclear D gene. Germline loops: CDR1 MNHEY, CDR2 SMNVEV (reference sequence). The CDR3 runs 16 residues. Trimming removed 0 bases at V and 1 base at J, with 10 bases between. The CDR3 DNA reads as TGTGCCAGCAGTTTATCTCCGGTCGGGAGCAATCAGCCCCAGCATTTT. Its translation: CASSLSPVGSNQPQHF.

J is TRBJ2-7 and V is TRBV19, with 7 bases matching TRBD1. Trimming took 4 bases from V and 1 from J; bases not matched to a gene: 4. The CDR3 covers 14 residues. CDR1 is LNHDA and CDR2 is SQIVND in the germline V gene (reference sequence). In DNA, the CDR3 is TGTGCCAGTAGTACCGGGACAGAGTCCTACGAGCAGTACTTC. Translating gives CASSTGTESYEQYF. The full variable domain, completed using reference TRBV19 and TRBJ2-7, is DGGITQSPKYLFRKEGQNVTLSCEQNLNHDAMYWYRQDPGQGLRLIYYSQIVNDFQKGDIAEGYSVSREKKESFPLTVTSAQKNPTAFYLCASSTGTESYEQYFGPGTRLTVT.

The gene calls are TRBV11-3 and TRBJ2-1; tentatively, D is TRBD2 (6 bases). This CDR3 is 15 amino acids long. Germline V gene data show CDR1 as SGHNT and CDR2 as YENEEA. Trimming took off 2 bases at V and 3 bases at J, with 11 bases between the two ends. The CDR3 region is CASSLFSGRYNEQFF. DNA of the CDR3: TGTGCCAGCAGCTTATTTAGCGGACGCTACAATGAGCAGTTCTTC.

The rearrangement uses TRBV5-1 and TRBJ2-1; 11 nucleotides line up with TRBD2. Germline-derived CDR1 and CDR2 are SGHRS and YFSETQ. CDR3 size: 14 residues. Trimming removed 4 bases from V and 8 bases from J; junction bases left unmatched: 5. As DNA, the CDR3 is TGCGCCAGCAGCCTTAGCGGGAGGGCCGATGAGCAGTTCTTC. It is translated as CASSLSGRADEQFF.

The chain has TRBV29-1 and TRBJ2-7; 10 bases align to TRBD2. J gave up 3 bases and V 8 bases, and 4 bases lay outside the gene matches. This CDR3 is 12 amino acids long. The germline CDR1 and CDR2 sequences are SQVTM and ANQGSEA. CDR3 amino acids: CSTGTSVYEQYF. CDR3 sequence (DNA): TGCAGCACCGGGACTAGCGTCTACGAGCAGTACTTC.

This clone was recorded a few times. The genes are TRBV19 and TRBJ2-7; D is uncertain. Trimming removed 5 bases at V and 5 bases at J, with 13 bases between. This CDR3 region has 13 residues. Germline CDR1 reads LNHDA; CDR2 reads SQIVND (reference sequence). CDR3 sequence (DNA): TGTGCCAGTAGTCTCCGCCCAGAGGACGAGCAGTACTTC. Translation: CASSLRPEDEQYF.

The chain joins TRBV4-2 to TRBJ2-7; 8 nucleotides agree with TRBD2. Germline V gene sequence: CDR1 LGHNA, CDR2 YNFKEQ. The CDR3 is 16 amino acids. J was trimmed by 5 bases and V by 0 bases; bases with no gene match: 9. The CDR3 region has the DNA TGTGCCAGCAGCCAAGAGCAGACTAGCGAATCCAACGAGCAGTACTTC. Translated: CASSQEQTSESNEQYF.